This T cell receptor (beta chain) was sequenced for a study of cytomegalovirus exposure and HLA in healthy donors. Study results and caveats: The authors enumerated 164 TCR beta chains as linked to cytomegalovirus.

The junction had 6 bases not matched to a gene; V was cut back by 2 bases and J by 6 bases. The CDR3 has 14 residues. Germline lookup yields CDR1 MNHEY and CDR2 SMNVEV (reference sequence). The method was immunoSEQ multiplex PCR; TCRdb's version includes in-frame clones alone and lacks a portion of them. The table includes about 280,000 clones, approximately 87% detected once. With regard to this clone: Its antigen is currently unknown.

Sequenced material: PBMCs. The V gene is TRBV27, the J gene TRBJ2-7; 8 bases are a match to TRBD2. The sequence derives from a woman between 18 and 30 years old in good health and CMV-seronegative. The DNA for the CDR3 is TGTGCCAGCAGTTTAGTAGCGGGATCGGCCGAGCAGTACTTC. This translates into CASSLVAGSAEQYF.